The 15 T cell receptor beta chains listed next were all sequenced from one sample in a study of blood T cell repertoires in COVID-19. Clones were read by immunoSEQ multiplex PCR, and TCRdb kept only the in-frame ones, dropping some. Among roughly 170,000 clones, 70% to 85% were seen once, and the ten largest hold roughly 1.1%. The sequenced sample consisted of peripheral blood. These receptors were collected from a man in his fifties or sixties who had recovered from COVID-19.

The chain joins TRBV2 to TRBJ1-5, with D maybe TRBD1 (6 bases). Germline lookup yields CDR1 SNHLY and CDR2 FYNNEI. V dropped 4 bases and J dropped 5 bases, with 15 bases sitting between them. The length of the CDR3 is 15 residues. The CDR3 protein is CASSGTGGADQPQHF. In DNA form, the CDR3 reads TGTGCCAGCAGTGGCACCGGGGGGGCGGATCAGCCCCAGCATTTT.

The rearrangement joins TRBV14 to TRBJ1-6, with D unclear. V gave up 2 bases and J gave up 7 bases, with 12 bases separating them. Germline CDR1 is SGHDN and CDR2 is FVKESK. The CDR3 spans 15 residues. The CDR3 sequence: CASSQLELPNSPLHF. CDR3 nucleotide sequence: TGTGCCAGCAGCCAATTAGAGTTACCAAATTCACCCCTCCACTTT. The whole variable domain, remainder taken from reference TRBV14 and TRBJ1-6, is EAGVTQFPSHSVIEKGQTVTLRCDPISGHDNLYWYRRVMGKEIKFLLHFVKESKQDESGMPNNRFLAERTGGTYSTLKVQPAELEDSGVYFCASSQLELPNSPLHFGNGTRLTVT.

J is TRBJ1-1 and V is TRBV25-1; weak D call: TRBD1 (6 bases). Germline lookup yields CDR1 MGHDK and CDR2 SYGVNS. Between the trimmed V and J ends, which lost 3 bases and 1 base, there was a span of 12 bases. There are 15 residues in the CDR3. This chain's CDR3 is CASSEGLGQNTEAFF. CDR3 DNA sequence: TGTGCCAGCAGTGAGGGATTGGGACAGAACACTGAAGCTTTCTTT. Full variable domain (outside the CDR3, taken from reference TRBV25-1 and TRBJ1-1): EADIYQTPRYLVIGTGKKITLECSQTMGHDKMYWYQQDPGMELHLIHYSYGVNSTEKGDLSSESTVSRIRTEHFPLTLESARPSHTSQYLCASSEGLGQNTEAFFGQGTRLTVV.

The chain uses TRBV21-1 and TRBJ2-7; whether TRBD1, the table's D call, matches the DNA was not checked. TRBV21-1 is marked as a pseudogene. The CDR3 contains 16 residues. CDR3 DNA sequence: TGTGCCAGCAGCAACGGTCGACAGGGTAGATCCTACGAGCAGTACTTC. Encoded protein: CASSNGRQGRSYEQYF.

This clone was counted a few times. The CDR3 region has the DNA TGCAGCGTTGCGGGAACCGGGACAGGGAGCTCCTACGAGCAGTACTTC. Its protein is CSVAGTGTGSSYEQYF. V and J are TRBV29-1 and TRBJ2-7; 9 nucleotides line up with TRBD1. This CDR3 comprises 16 residues. V was clipped by 4 bases and J by 0 bases; unmatched bases: 10. The germline CDR1 and CDR2 sequences are SQVTM and ANQGSEA.

This clone was seen more than once but under ten times. V and J are TRBV2 and TRBJ2-1, with TRBD2 identical over 9 bases. The CDR3 has 15 residues. V trimming: 6 bases; J trimming: 3 bases; junction bases outside the gene matches: 6. The V gene's germline CDR1 is SNHLY and CDR2 FYNNEI. The CDR3 DNA reads as TGTGCCAGCAGCGCATCGACTAGCGGCTACAATGAGCAGTTCTTC. It yields the protein CASSASTSGYNEQFF.

The V gene is TRBV9, the J gene TRBJ1-6; D unresolved. Germline V gene lookup returns CDR1 SGDLS and CDR2 YYNGEE. Deletions cut 2 bases from V and 7 bases from J, with 10 bases between. CDR3 length equals 14 residues. CDR3 amino acids: CASSVRWENSPLHF. For the CDR3, the DNA is TGTGCCAGCAGCGTGCGTTGGGAGAATTCACCCCTCCACTTT.

The CDR3 sequence: CASSQADRGNTIYF. The CDR3 DNA reads TGTGCCAGCAGCCAAGCTGACAGGGGAAACACCATATATTTT. This chain uses TRBV3-1 (or the pseudogene TRBV3-2) with TRBJ1-3; D possibly corresponds to TRBD1 (6 bases). This CDR3 comprises 14 residues. The V gene lost 1 base and the J gene lost 4 bases, with 8 bases spanning the gap. The germline V gene has CDR1 LGHDT and CDR2 YNNKEL (reference sequence).

This clone was counted only a few times. This chain joins TRBV5-1 and TRBJ1-6, with 9 nucleotides matching TRBD1. Germline values: CDR1 SGHRS, CDR2 YFSETQ. V lost 4 bases, J lost 9 bases, and 8 bases stayed unmatched. This CDR3 has 15 residues. CDR3 sequence reads: CASSPRTGDGSPLHF. In DNA, the CDR3 is TGCGCCAGCAGCCCCAGGACAGGGGATGGTTCACCCCTCCACTTT. Variable domain in full (rest from reference TRBV5-1 and TRBJ1-6): KAGVTQTPRYLIKTRGQQVTLSCSPISGHRSVSWYQQTPGQGLQFLFEYFSETQRNKGNFPGRFSGRQFSNSRSEMNVSTLELGDSALYLCASSPRTGDGSPLHFGNGTRLTVT.

V and J are TRBV7-9 and TRBJ1-2; D is uncertain. This CDR3 contains 15 residues. Germline V gene lookup returns CDR1 SEHNR and CDR2 FQNEAQ (reference sequence). Trimming took off 2 bases at V and 4 bases at J, with 14 bases between the two ends. Here the CDR3 reads CASSLTGILPYGYTF. For the CDR3, the DNA is TGTGCCAGCAGCTTAACGGGAATCCTCCCCTATGGCTACACCTTC.

The rearrangement uses TRBV27 and TRBJ2-3, with unresolved D. V was cut by 8 bases and J by 6 bases, with 9 bases left in between. Germline lookup yields CDR1 MNHEY and CDR2 SMNVEV (reference sequence). The CDR3 loop spans 11 amino acids. CDR3 region: CASARRDTQYF. DNA for the CDR3: TGTGCCAGCGCCCGTCGGGATACGCAGTATTTT.

This chain joins TRBV19 and TRBJ1-1; TRBD1 agrees at 9 bases. Trimming removed 5 bases from V and 5 bases from J; junction bases left unmatched: 6. Germline V lookup: CDR1 LNHDA, CDR2 SQIVND (reference sequence). This CDR3 is built from 14 residues. The CDR3: CASSQQGARTEAFF. CDR3 bases: TGTGCCAGTAGTCAACAGGGGGCAAGGACTGAAGCTTTCTTT.

In this sample, this clone turned up a few times. The chain carries TRBV2 and TRBJ2-5; maybe TRBD2 (5 bases). V lost 3 bases and J 5 bases, leaving 16 bases between the germline ends. Germline V lookup: CDR1 SNHLY, CDR2 FYNNEI. This CDR3 is built from 15 residues. The CDR3 bases are TGTGCCAGCAGTGAGCGGTTGAGGGTGGGGGAGACCCAGTACTTC. Its translation is CASSERLRVGETQYF.

The gene calls are TRBV5-1 and TRBJ2-5, with D possibly being TRBD1 (6 bases). In germline, CDR1 is SGHRS, CDR2 YFSETQ. Trimming shortened V by 4 bases and J by 2 bases, and 12 bases separated the two germline ends. There are 14 residues in the CDR3. CDR3 nucleotide sequence: TGCGCCAGCAGCCGTGGACAGATTCAAGAGACCCAGTACTTC. It encodes CASSRGQIQETQYF. Drawing the rest from reference TRBV5-1 and TRBJ2-5, the complete variable domain is KAGVTQTPRYLIKTRGQQVTLSCSPISGHRSVSWYQQTPGQGLQFLFEYFSETQRNKGNFPGRFSGRQFSNSRSEMNVSTLELGDSALYLCASSRGQIQETQYFGPGTRLLVL.

The rearrangement links TRBV12-3 or TRBV12-4 to TRBJ2-3, with 8 bases that match TRBD2. The CDR3 is 13 residues long. V shed 6 bases, J shed 6 bases, and the junction held 5 bases outside the gene matches. The CDR3 loop reads CASSIASGDTQYF. The CDR3 DNA is TGTGCCAGCAGCATTGCTAGCGGGGATACGCAGTATTTT.